This TCR beta chain originates from a study of spatial heterogeneity in lung cancer. On the study more broadly: Mean representation of each unique TCR and UMI combination in the raw reads exceeded 8.5 occurrences.

Every molecule of TCR cDNA had its own unique molecular identifier. TCRdb re-analysed the 5' RACE reads in MiXCR, keeping a single row per CDR3 protein. The table records about 61,000 distinct CDR3 sequences, 6.3% of them present only once. In germline, CDR1 is SGHVS, CDR2 FQNEAQ. V lost 4 bases and J lost 1, with 10 bases in between. CDR3 size: 14 residues. The sample's time point: sample taken at primary tumor resection. Donation came from about 72 patients with untreated early-stage non-small cell lung cancer. Whole RNA obtained from tumor, nontumor lung or frozen PBMC underwent sequencing without sorting. This clonotype appeared many times.

The rearrangement uses TRBV7-8 and TRBJ2-5, with D possibly matching TRBD1 (5 bases). The material sequenced was PBMCs, taken at surgery. The receptor was derived from a female donor with early-stage non-small cell lung cancer. The CDR3 sequence is CASSYTGPQETQYF. CDR3 nucleotides: TGTGCCAGCAGCTATACAGGCCCCCAAGAGACCCAGTACTTC.